The clone carrying this TCR beta chain was seen at least ten times. Its antigen is as yet unknown. cDNA molecules, individually, were tagged with unique molecular identifiers. MiXCR was run by TCRdb on the 5' RACE reads, yielding one entry per CDR3 protein. The sample lists about 76,000 distinct CDR3 sequences; about 16% were seen once. The CDR3 totals 18 residues. Germline V gene sequence: CDR1 LNHDA, CDR2 SQIVND (reference sequence). Between the trimmed V and J ends, which lost 1 base and 2 bases, there was a span of 18 bases. This entry comes from a study of early T cells in non-severe SARS-CoV-2 infection. Study summary: Investigators sequenced bulk RNA drawn from unsorted whole blood, and chains remained unpaired. Study-level findings and limits: Matching with VDJdb favored anti-spike CD8 responses (missing private and CD4 specificities).

The rearrangement joins TRBV19 to TRBJ2-4, with D possibly matching TRBD2 (7 bases). The TCR originated in an adult who was a healthcare worker with PCR-confirmed SARS-CoV-2 infection or an uninfected control (not recorded which). The sequenced sample was whole blood. The CDR3 loop reads CASSIGGGVYGTKNIQYF. The CDR3 bases are TGTGCCAGTAGTATAGGCGGGGGCGTGTATGGAACCAAAAACATTCAGTACTTC.